The T cell receptor (beta chain) described here comes from a study of cytomegalovirus exposure and HLA in healthy donors. General study points: The authors excluded some V segments, including TRBV6-2 and TRBV6-3, as indistinguishable. The study flagged roughly 160 TCR beta chains as cytomegalovirus-associated.

Amplification used 60 Vbeta primers and 13 Jbeta primers. Assay: immunoSEQ multiplex PCR; the TCRdb copy retains only in-frame clones and omits some. The table includes tens of thousands of clones, 75% detected once. Germline V gene sequence: CDR1 MGHRA, CDR2 YSYEKL. This CDR3 is 15 amino acids long. Trimming shortened V by 3 bases and J by 4 bases, and 15 bases separated the two germline ends. With respect to this clone: Its matching antigen is unknown.

This chain links TRBV4-1 with TRBJ1-2; no definite D call. This TCR was sampled from a man between 65 and 85 years old in good health and CMV-seronegative. The specimen sequenced was PBMCs. The CDR3 coding sequence is TGCGCCAGCAGCCAGCTGGGAGGGTCTCCCTATGGCTACACCTTC. This gives the protein CASSQLGGSPYGYTF.